These T cell receptor beta chains were read from a single sample in a study of cytomegalovirus exposure and HLA in healthy donors. Assay: immunoSEQ multiplex PCR; the TCRdb copy retains only in-frame clones and omits some. The sample shows approximately 220,000 clones, 75% to 80% of them seen only once. Sequencing was carried out using PBMCs. These receptors all come from a male donor in good health and CMV-seronegative. Both conserved end residues are part of each CDR3. The D gene is left open where the match is weak. Clone size, where shown, is once, few, many, or a class for clones that have expanded.

v_gene,j_gene,abundance,d_gene,CDR3nt,CDR3aa
TRBV7-2,TRBJ1-1,-,TRBD1,TGTGCCAGCAGCCCGGACAGGATGAACACTGAAGCTTTCTTT,CASSPDRMNTEAFF
TRBV19,TRBJ1-2,-,-,TGTGCCAGTAGGACGACGGGGGGTAGCTATGGCTACACCTTC,CASRTTGGSYGYTF
TRBV28,TRBJ2-2,-,TRBD2,TGTGCCAGCAGTTCGGGACTAGCGGGAGCCACCGGGGAGCTGTTTTTT,CASSSGLAGATGELFF
TRBV5-1,TRBJ2-7,many,TRBD1,TGCGCCAGCAGCCCCTCCGGGACAGGGATTGAGCAGTACTTC,CASSPSGTGIEQYF
TRBV7-9,TRBJ1-1,-,-,TGTGCCAGCAGCTTTAGCGGGACTGAAGCTTTCTTT,CASSFSGTEAFF
TRBV7-8,TRBJ2-1,-,TRBD2,TGTGCCAGCAGCTTAGCCCCCCTCGGACTAGGTTCCAATGAGCAGTTCTTC,CASSLAPLGLGSNEQFF
TRBV10-3,TRBJ1-3,once,-,TGTGCCATCAATGACAGAAGCTCTGGAAACACCATATATTTT,CAINDRSSGNTIYF
TRBV4-2,TRBJ2-5,-,-,TGTGCCAGCAGCCACCTGCTCCCTGCGGGGACCCCGTTGGAGACCCAGTACTTC,CASSHLLPAGTPLETQYF
TRBV6-1,TRBJ2-1,-,-,TGTGCCAGCCTGTGGGACATTTGGTTCTTC,CASLWDIWFF
TRBV27,TRBJ2-7,-,-,TGTGCCAGCAGTCTCCGGGACACCTTGCCCTACGAGCAGTACTTC,CASSLRDTLPYEQYF
TRBV5-6,TRBJ2-6,-,TRBD2,TGTGCCAGCAGCTTGGTGGTAGCGGGAGGGTCGGGGGCCAACGTCCTGACTTTC,CASSLVVAGGSGANVLTF
TRBV4-1,TRBJ1-2,-,-,TGCGCCAGCAGCACCCCCGGAGGATCGAACTATGGCTACACCTTC,CASSTPGGSNYGYTF
TRBV7-3,TRBJ2-7,-,TRBD2,TGTGCCAGCAGCCCTCGACTAGCGGGAGGGCCAGGGGAGCAGTACTTC,CASSPRLAGGPGEQYF
TRBV7-8,TRBJ2-1,-,TRBD1,TGTGCCAGCAGCTTAGGCAGGGGGCGCGTCAATGAGCAGTTCTTC,CASSLGRGRVNEQFF
TRBV11-2,TRBJ1-1,-,-,TGTGCCAGCAGCCCCCGTCCCGGCACTGAAGCTTTCTTT,CASSPRPGTEAFF
TRBV9,TRBJ2-7,-,-,TGTGCCAGCAGCGTAGGGACAAAAACCTACGAGCAGTACTTC,CASSVGTKTYEQYF
TRBV29-1,TRBJ2-2,-,-,TGCAGCGTTCCCGTTATAACTGGGGGGGGCAGGGAGCTGTTTTTT,CSVPVITGGGRELFF